A selection of T cell receptor beta chains follows, all from one sample in a study of identifying expanded T cells in peripheral blood. The protocol was immunoSEQ multiplex PCR, while the TCRdb copy is restricted to in-frame clones and leaves out a portion. Altogether some 95,000 clones are present, roughly 86% being singletons, with the ten largest covering under 6%. Input material: blood. Receptors originate from a person between 18 and 70 years old in good health. Both conserved end residues are part of each CDR3. Fields, in order: V gene, clone size, D gene, J gene, CDR3 protein, CDR3 DNA. A D gene is named only where the DNA matches it firmly. Only part of the rows carry a size: once, few, many, or a class if the clone is expanded.

V: TRBV6-5; size: .; D: TRBD2; J: TRBJ2-7; CDR3: CASRPGLAVYEQYF; DNA: TGTGCCAGCAGGCCGGGACTAGCAGTCTACGAGCAGTACTTC
V: TRBV2; size: .; D: .; J: TRBJ2-5; CDR3: CASSERWQETQYF; DNA: TGTGCCAGCAGTGAAAGGTGGCAAGAGACCCAGTACTTC
V: TRBV7-3; size: .; D: TRBD1; J: TRBJ2-4; CDR3: CASSYGPQGGSDIQYF; DNA: TGTGCCAGCAGCTACGGACCCCAAGGGGGCTCGGACATTCAGTACTTC
V: TRBV27; size: .; D: TRBD2; J: TRBJ2-1; CDR3: CASSPRTSGASYNEQFF; DNA: TGTGCCAGCAGCCCGCGGACTAGCGGGGCCTCCTACAATGAGCAGTTCTTC
V: TRBV5-6; size: .; D: TRBD1; J: TRBJ1-5; CDR3: CASSVGQGDQPQHF; DNA: TGTGCCAGCAGCGTGGGACAGGGGGATCAGCCCCAGCATTTT
V: TRBV30; size: .; D: .; J: TRBJ1-5; CDR3: CAWRGKDRTNQPQHF; DNA: TGTGCCTGGAGGGGTAAGGACAGAACCAATCAGCCCCAGCATTTT
V: TRBV19; size: once; D: .; J: TRBJ2-3; CDR3: CASSMGSSSSTDTQYF; DNA: TGTGCCAGTAGTATGGGGTCTAGCAGTAGCACAGATACGCAGTATTTT
V: TRBV10-3; size: .; D: TRBD1; J: TRBJ1-3; CDR3: CAIHTGDGNTIYF; DNA: TGTGCCATCCATACAGGGGATGGAAACACCATATATTTT
V: TRBV2; size: .; D: .; J: TRBJ2-1; CDR3: CASRERDLSSYNEQFF; DNA: TGTGCCAGCAGGGAGAGGGACCTTAGCTCCTACAATGAGCAGTTCTTC
V: TRBV2; size: .; D: TRBD1; J: TRBJ1-1; CDR3: CASSPTGDYTEAFF; DNA: TGTGCCAGCAGTCCCACAGGGGACTACACTGAAGCTTTCTTT
V: TRBV7-9; size: .; D: .; J: TRBJ1-1; CDR3: CASSLETGYTEAFF; DNA: TGTGCCAGCAGCTTAGAGACAGGATACACTGAAGCTTTCTTT